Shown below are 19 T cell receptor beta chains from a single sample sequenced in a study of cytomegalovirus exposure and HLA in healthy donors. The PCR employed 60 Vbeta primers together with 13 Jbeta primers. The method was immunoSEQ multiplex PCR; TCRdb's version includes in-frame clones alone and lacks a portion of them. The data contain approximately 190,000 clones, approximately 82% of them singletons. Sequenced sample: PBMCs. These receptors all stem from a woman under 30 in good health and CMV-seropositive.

CDR3 DNA sequence: TGTGCCAGCAGTGAATCTCCAGAAGAGACCCAGTACTTC. Amino acid sequence: CASSESPEETQYF. The J gene is TRBJ2-5, the V gene TRBV25-1; D is undetermined. The CDR3 runs 13 residues. CDR1 is MGHDK and CDR2 is SYGVNS in the germline V gene. Deletions cut 1 base from V and 3 bases from J, with 6 bases between.

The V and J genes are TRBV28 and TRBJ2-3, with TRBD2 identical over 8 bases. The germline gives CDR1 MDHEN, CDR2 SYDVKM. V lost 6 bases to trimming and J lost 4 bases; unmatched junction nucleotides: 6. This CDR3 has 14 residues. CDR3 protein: CASSPGGAADTQYF. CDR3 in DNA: TGTGCCAGCAGCCCCGGGGGGGCCGCAGATACGCAGTATTTT.

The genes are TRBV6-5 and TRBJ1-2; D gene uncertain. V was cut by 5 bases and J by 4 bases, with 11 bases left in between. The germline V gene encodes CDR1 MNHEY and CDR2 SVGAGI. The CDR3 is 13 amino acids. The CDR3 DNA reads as TGTGCCAGCAGTCCAGGCCAGACCTATGGCTACACCTTC. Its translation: CASSPGQTYGYTF.

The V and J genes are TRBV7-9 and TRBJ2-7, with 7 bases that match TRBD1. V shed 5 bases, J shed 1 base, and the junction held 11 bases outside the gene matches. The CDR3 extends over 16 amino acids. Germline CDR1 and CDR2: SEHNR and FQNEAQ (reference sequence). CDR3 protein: CASSQPRQGRSYEQYF. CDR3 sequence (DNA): TGTGCCAGCAGCCAACCCCGACAGGGAAGGTCCTACGAGCAGTACTTC. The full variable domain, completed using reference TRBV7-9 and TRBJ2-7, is DTGVSQNPRHKITKRGQNVTFRCDPISEHNRLYWYRQTLGQGPEFLTYFQNEAQLEKSRLLSDRFSAERPKGSFSTLEIQRTEQGDSAMYLCASSQPRQGRSYEQYFGPGTRLTVT.

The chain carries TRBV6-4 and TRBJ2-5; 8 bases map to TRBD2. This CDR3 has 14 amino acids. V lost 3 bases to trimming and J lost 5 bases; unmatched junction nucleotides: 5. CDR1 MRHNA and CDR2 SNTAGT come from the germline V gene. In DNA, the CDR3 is TGTGCCAGCAGTGAAGGCGGGGGGTTGGAGACCCAGTACTTC. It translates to CASSEGGGLETQYF.

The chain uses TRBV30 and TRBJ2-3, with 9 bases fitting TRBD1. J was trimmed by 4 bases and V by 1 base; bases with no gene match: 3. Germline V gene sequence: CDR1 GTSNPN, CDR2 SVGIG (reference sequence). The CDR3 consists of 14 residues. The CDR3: CAWSADRGPDTQYF. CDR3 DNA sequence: TGTGCCTGGAGTGCGGACAGGGGTCCAGATACGCAGTATTTT. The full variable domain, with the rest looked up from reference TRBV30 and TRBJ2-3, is SQTIHQWPATLVQPVGSPLSLECTVEGTSNPNLYWYRQAAGRGLQLLFYSVGIGQISSEVPQNLSASRPQDRQFILSSKKLLLSDSGFYLCAWSADRGPDTQYFGPGTRLTVL.

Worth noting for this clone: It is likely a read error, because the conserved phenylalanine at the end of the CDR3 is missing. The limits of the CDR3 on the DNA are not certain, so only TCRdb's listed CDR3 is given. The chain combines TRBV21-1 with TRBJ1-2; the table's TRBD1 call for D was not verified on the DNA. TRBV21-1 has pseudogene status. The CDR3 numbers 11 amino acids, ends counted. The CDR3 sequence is CASSTKTCGQG.

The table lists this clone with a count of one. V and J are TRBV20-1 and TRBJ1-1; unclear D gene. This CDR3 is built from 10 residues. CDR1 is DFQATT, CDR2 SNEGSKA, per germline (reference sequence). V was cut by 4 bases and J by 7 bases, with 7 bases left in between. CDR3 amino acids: CSATRGEAFF. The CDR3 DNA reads TGCAGTGCTACGCGGGGTGAAGCTTTCTTT.

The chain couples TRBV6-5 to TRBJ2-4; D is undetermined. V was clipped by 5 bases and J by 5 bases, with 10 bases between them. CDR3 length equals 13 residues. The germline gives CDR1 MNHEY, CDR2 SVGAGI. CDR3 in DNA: TGTGCCAGCAGTGCGGCGGCGGAAAACATTCAGTACTTC. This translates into CASSAAAENIQYF.

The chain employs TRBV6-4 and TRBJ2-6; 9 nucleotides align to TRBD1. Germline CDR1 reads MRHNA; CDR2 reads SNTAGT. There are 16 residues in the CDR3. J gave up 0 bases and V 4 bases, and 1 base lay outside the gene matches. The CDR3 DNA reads TGTGCCAGCAGTGGACAGGGGGACTCTGGGGCCAACGTCCTGACTTTC. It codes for CASSGQGDSGANVLTF.

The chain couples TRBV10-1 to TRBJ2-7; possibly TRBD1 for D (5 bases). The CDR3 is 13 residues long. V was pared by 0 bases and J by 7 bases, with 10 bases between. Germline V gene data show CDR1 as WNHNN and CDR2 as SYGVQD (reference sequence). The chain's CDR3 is CASSESGREEQYF. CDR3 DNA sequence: TGCGCCAGCAGTGAGTCGGGGCGTGAGGAGCAGTACTTC.

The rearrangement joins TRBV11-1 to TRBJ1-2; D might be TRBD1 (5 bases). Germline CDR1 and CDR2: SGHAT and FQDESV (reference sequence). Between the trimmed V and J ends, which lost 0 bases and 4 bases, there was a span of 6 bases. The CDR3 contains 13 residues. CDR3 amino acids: CASSLAGGYGYTF. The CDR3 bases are TGTGCCAGCAGCTTAGCGGGGGGCTATGGCTACACCTTC.

The CDR3 reads CASISTIVGADTQYF. DNA for the CDR3: TGTGCCAGCATTTCGACCATCGTGGGGGCGGATACGCAGTATTTT. J is TRBJ2-3 and V is TRBV2; a weak D match, TRBD1 (6 bases). Germline-derived CDR1 and CDR2 are SNHLY and FYNNEI. Trimming left V 7 bases short and J 6 bases short, with 20 bases between. CDR3 length: 15 residues.

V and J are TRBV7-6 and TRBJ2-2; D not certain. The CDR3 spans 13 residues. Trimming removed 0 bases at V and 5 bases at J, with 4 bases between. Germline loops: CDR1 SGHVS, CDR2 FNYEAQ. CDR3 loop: CASSLARTGELFF. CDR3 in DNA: TGTGCCAGCAGCTTAGCGAGAACCGGGGAGCTGTTTTTT.

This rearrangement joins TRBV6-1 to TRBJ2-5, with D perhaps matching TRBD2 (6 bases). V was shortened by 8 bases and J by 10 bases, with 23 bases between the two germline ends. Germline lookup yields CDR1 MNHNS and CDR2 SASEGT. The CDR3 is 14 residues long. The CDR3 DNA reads TGTGCCAGCGGAAGACCGGATCCCGGGGGTTACCAGTACTTC. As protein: CASGRPDPGGYQYF.

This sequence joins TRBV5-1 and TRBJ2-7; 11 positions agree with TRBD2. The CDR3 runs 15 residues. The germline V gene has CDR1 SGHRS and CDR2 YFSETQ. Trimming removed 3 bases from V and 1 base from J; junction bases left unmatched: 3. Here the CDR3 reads CASSSRLAGSYEQYF. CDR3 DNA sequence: TGCGCCAGCAGCTCGCGACTAGCGGGGTCCTACGAGCAGTACTTC.

The chain's CDR3 is CASSSLGLQGKDYGYTF. CDR3 bases: TGTGCCAGCAGCTCCCTAGGCCTACAGGGGAAGGACTATGGCTACACCTTC. The V gene is TRBV5-6, the J gene TRBJ1-2, with TRBD1 matching over 7 bases. The germline V gene encodes CDR1 SGHDT and CDR2 YYEEEE. This CDR3 is built from 17 residues. The trim removed 3 bases at V and 3 bases at J, leaving 14 bases unmatched.

The CDR3 coding sequence is TGTGCCAGCAGCCACACAGGGGGTTTCTCCTACAATGAGCAGTTCTTC. As protein: CASSHTGGFSYNEQFF. The chain uses TRBV7-9 and TRBJ2-1, with 8 positions matching TRBD1. The CDR3 covers 16 residues. Germline values: CDR1 SEHNR, CDR2 FQNEAQ (reference sequence). J lost 0 bases, V lost 5 bases, and 6 bases had no gene match. Variable domain in full (rest from reference TRBV7-9 and TRBJ2-1): DTGVSQNPRHKITKRGQNVTFRCDPISEHNRLYWYRQTLGQGPEFLTYFQNEAQLEKSRLLSDRFSAERPKGSFSTLEIQRTEQGDSAMYLCASSHTGGFSYNEQFFGPGTRLTVL.

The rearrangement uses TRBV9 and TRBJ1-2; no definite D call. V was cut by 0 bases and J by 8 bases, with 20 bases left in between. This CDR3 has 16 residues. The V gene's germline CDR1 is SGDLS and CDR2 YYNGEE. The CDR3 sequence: CASSVGEEVFVEGYTF. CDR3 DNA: TGTGCCAGCAGCGTAGGAGAGGAAGTGTTCGTGGAAGGCTACACCTTC.